This T cell receptor beta chain was sequenced in a study of T-cell reconstitution after alpha-beta-depleted transplantation in children. Whole-study results and caveats: T-cell numbers and diversity one year post-transplant derived largely from freshly generated T cells.

TCRbeta library construction was performed incorporating unique molecular identifiers. TCRdb recomputed calls from the PCR reads with MiXCR, one row per CDR3 protein. The sample has 250,000 to 400,000 distinct CDR3 sequences, around 20% seen once. This clonotype was seen a few times. Its antigen is still unknown. Sequencing was performed on PBMCs, mostly from graft donor cells, taken 180 days after TCRalphabeta/CD19-depleted stem cell transplant. The receptor comes from a male patient younger than 18 who had a stem cell transplant for acute lymphoblastic leukemia, so the T cells may come from the graft donor.

CDR3 nucleotide sequence: TGTGCCAGCTCACCCCCGATTCTAGCGGGAGGTCGTGAGCAGTTCTTC. Its translation is CASSPPILAGGREQFF. The chain employs TRBV18 and TRBJ2-1; 11 nucleotides match TRBD2. The CDR3 totals 16 residues. Germline CDR1 reads KGHSH; CDR2 reads LQKENI. Trimming removed 3 bases from V and 9 bases from J; junction bases left unmatched: 10.